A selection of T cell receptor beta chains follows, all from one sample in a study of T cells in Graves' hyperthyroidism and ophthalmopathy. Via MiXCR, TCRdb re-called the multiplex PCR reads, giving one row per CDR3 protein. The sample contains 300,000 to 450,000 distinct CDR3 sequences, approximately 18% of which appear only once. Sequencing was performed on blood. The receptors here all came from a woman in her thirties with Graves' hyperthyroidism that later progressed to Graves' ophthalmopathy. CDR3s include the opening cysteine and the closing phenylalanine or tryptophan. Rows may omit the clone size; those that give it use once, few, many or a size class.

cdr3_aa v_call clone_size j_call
CASSFDRGQDEQYF TRBV2 many TRBJ2-7
CASSPTGPPNEQFF TRBV6-1 many TRBJ2-1
CASSWDRVNEQFF TRBV5-1 once TRBJ2-1
CASSLRAGELFF TRBV12-3/TRBV12-4 many TRBJ2-2
CASSSGTSNEQFF TRBV5-1 once TRBJ2-1
CASSYFQGGNTEAFF TRBV6-5 many TRBJ1-1
CASSPPTGQGPREQFF TRBV6-1 - TRBJ2-1
CASSATTEKNTEAFF TRBV7-9 many TRBJ1-1
CASSLEGRGLQETQYF TRBV7-8 - TRBJ2-5
CATSGSTSGLTGELFF TRBV15 many TRBJ2-2
CASSPEVAGDTEQFF TRBV5-1 - TRBJ2-1
CASSILQGGTEAFF TRBV19 few TRBJ1-1
CSAGRRGTNTGELFF TRBV20-1 many TRBJ2-2
CATSDPGTAYEQYF TRBV2 - TRBJ2-7
CASSPFGGEYEQYF TRBV27 many TRBJ2-7
CASSQGPGIQETQYF TRBV2 many TRBJ2-5
CASSLILAASTDTQYF TRBV7-8 many TRBJ2-3
CASGASSSYEQYF TRBV2 few TRBJ2-7
CASTDTSGGTSTDTQYF TRBV12-3/TRBV12-4 - TRBJ2-3
CASSLDSGSSYEQYF TRBV7-6 many TRBJ2-7
CASSPLTSTHEQYF TRBV18 few TRBJ2-7
CASSYGGVVNTEAFF TRBV6-9 - TRBJ1-1
CASSFSQSNQPQYF TRBV27 - -
CASSGGIGNQETQYF TRBV2 - TRBJ2-5
CASGMGAALQETQYF TRBV5-1 - TRBJ2-5
CASSNGQTLAKNIQYF TRBV7-9 - TRBJ2-4
CASSMVGGNEQFF TRBV19 many TRBJ2-1
CSVQGTGVYGNTEAFF TRBV29-1 few TRBJ1-1